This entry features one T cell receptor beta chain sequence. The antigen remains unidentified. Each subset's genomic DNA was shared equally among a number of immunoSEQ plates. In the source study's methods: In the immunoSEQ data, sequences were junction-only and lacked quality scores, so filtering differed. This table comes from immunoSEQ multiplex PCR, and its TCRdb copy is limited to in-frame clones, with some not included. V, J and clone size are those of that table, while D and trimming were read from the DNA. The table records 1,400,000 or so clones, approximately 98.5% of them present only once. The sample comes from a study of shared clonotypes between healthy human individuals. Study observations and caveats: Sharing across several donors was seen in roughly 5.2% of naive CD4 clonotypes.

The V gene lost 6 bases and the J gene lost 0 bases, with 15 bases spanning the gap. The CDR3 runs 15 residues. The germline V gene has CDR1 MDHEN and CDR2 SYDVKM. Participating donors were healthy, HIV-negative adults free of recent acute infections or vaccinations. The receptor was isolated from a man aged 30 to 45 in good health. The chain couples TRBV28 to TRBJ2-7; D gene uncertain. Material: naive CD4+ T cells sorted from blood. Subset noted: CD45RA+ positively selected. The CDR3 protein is CASRFAQSASYEQYF. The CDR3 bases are TGTGCCAGCAGATTTGCCCAGAGCGCCTCCTACGAGCAGTACTTC.